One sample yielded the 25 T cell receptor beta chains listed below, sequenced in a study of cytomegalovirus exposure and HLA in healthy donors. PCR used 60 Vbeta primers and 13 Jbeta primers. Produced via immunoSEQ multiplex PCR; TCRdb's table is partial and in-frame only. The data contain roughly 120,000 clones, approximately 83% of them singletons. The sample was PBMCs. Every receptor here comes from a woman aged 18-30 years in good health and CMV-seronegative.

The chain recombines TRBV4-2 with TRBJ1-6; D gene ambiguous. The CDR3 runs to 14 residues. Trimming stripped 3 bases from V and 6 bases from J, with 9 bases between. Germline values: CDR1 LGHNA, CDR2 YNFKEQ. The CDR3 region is CASSQIWPNSPLHF. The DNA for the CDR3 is TGTGCCAGCAGCCAGATATGGCCTAATTCACCCCTCCACTTT.

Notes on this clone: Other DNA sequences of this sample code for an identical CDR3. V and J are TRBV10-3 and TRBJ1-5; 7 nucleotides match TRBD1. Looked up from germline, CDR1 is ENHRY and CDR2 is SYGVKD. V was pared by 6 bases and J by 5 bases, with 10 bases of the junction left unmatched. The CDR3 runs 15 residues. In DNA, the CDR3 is TGTGCCATCAGCGTGACAGGGTCCGGGGATCAGCCCCAGCATTTT. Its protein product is CAISVTGSGDQPQHF.

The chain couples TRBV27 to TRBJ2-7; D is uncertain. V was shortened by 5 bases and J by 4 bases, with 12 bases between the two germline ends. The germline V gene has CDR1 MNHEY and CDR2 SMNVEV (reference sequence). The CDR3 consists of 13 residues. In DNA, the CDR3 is TGTGCCAGCAGTCCCTCGGGTGGGTACGAGCAGTACTTC. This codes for CASSPSGGYEQYF.

The CDR3 bases are TGTGCCAGCAGCTCTGACCGGGGCACCGGGGAGCTGTTTTTT. Translated: CASSSDRGTGELFF. This sequence joins TRBV7-9 and TRBJ2-2; tentative D call: TRBD2 (5 bases). Germline V gene lookup returns CDR1 SEHNR and CDR2 FQNEAQ (reference sequence). V lost 4 bases to trimming and J lost 4 bases, with 10 bases between them. This CDR3 is 14 amino acids long. Full variable domain (outside the CDR3, taken from reference TRBV7-9 and TRBJ2-2): DTGVSQNPRHKITKRGQNVTFRCDPISEHNRLYWYRQTLGQGPEFLTYFQNEAQLEKSRLLSDRFSAERPKGSFSTLEIQRTEQGDSAMYLCASSSDRGTGELFFGEGSRLTVL.

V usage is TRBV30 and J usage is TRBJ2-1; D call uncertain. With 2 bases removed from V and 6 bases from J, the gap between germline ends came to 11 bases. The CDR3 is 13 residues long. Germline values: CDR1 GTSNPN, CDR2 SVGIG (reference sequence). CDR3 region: CAWSRRHANEQFF. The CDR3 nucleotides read TGTGCCTGGAGTCGACGACACGCCAATGAGCAGTTCTTC.

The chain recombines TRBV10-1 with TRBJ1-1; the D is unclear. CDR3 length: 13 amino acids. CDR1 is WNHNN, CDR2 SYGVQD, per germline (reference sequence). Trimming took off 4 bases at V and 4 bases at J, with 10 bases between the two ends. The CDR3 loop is CASSAGSITEAFF. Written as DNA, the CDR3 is TGCGCCAGCAGTGCGGGGTCAATCACTGAAGCTTTCTTT.

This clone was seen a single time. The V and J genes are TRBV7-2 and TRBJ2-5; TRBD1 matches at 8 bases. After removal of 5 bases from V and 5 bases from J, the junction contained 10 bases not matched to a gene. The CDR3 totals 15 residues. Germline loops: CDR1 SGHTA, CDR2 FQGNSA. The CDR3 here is CASSLTGQGRETQYF. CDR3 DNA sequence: TGTGCCAGCAGCCTAACCGGACAGGGCCGGGAGACCCAGTACTTC.

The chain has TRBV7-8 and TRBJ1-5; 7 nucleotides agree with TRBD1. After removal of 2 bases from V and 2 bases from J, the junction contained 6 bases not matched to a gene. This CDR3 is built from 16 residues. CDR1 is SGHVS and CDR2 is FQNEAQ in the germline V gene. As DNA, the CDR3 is TGTGCCAGCAGCTTACAGACAGGGAAGGGCAATCAGCCCCAGCATTTT. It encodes CASSLQTGKGNQPQHF.

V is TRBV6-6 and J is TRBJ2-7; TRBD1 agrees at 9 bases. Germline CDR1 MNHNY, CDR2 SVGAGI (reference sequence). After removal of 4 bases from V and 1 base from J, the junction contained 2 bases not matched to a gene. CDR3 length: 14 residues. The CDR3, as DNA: TGTGCCAGCAGTTGGGACAGGGTTTCCTACGAGCAGTACTTC. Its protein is CASSWDRVSYEQYF.

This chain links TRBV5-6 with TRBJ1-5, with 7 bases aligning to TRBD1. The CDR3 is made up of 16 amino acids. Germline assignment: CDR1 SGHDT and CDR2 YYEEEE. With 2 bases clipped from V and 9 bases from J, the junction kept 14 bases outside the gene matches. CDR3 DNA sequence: TGTGCCAGCAGCTTTCAGACAGGGTCTGGAGAGCTGCCCCAGCATTTT. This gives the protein CASSFQTGSGELPQHF.

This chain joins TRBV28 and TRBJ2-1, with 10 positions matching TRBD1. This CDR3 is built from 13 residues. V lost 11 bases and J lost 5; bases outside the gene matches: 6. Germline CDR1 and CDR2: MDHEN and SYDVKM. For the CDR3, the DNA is TGTGCCGGAAGACAGGGGGCGAACAATGAGCAGTTCTTC. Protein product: CAGRQGANNEQFF.

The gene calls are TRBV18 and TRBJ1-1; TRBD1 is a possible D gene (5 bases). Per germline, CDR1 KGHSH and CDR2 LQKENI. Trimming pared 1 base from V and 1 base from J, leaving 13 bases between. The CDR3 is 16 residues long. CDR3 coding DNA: TGTGCCAGCTCACCACTGAGAGATCAGGGGAACACTGAAGCTTTCTTT. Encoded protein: CASSPLRDQGNTEAFF.

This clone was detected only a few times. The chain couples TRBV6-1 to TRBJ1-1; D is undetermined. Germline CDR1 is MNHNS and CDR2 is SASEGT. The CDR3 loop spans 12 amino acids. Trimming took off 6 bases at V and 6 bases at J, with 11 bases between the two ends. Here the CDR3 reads CASSVPVPEAFF. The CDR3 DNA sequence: TGTGCCAGCAGCGTACCAGTCCCTGAAGCTTTCTTT.

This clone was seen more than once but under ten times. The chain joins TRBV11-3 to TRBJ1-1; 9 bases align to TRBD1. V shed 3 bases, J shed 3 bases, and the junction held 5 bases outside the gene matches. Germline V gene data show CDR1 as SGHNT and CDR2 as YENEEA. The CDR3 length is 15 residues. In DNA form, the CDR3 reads TGTGCCAGCAGCTTGGGGACAGGGTTGTACACTGAAGCTTTCTTT. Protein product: CASSLGTGLYTEAFF.

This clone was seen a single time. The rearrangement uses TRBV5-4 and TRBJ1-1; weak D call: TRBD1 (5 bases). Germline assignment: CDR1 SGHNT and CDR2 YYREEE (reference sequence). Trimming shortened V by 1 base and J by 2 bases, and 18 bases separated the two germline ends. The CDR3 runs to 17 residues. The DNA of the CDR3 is TGTGCCAGCAGCTTGAATTTCGGGCTGGGGGGTAACACTGAAGCTTTCTTT. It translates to CASSLNFGLGGNTEAFF.

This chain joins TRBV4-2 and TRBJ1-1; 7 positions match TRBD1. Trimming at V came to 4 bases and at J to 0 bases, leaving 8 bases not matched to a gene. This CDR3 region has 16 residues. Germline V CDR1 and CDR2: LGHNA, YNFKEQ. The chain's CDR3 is CASSPTGQTMNTEAFF. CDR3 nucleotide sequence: TGTGCCAGCAGCCCCACGGGACAGACCATGAACACTGAAGCTTTCTTT.

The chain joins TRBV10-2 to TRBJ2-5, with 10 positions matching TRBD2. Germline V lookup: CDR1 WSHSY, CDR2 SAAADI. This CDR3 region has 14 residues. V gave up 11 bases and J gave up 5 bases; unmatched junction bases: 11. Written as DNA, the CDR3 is TGCGCCTGCGCTACTAGCGGGGTCTCGGAGACCCAGTACTTC. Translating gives CACATSGVSETQYF.

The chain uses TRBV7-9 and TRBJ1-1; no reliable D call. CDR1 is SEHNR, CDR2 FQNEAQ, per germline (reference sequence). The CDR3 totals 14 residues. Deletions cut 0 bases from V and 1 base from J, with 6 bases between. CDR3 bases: TGTGCCAGCAGCTTAGCCGCGGAGAACACTGAAGCTTTCTTT. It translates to CASSLAAENTEAFF.

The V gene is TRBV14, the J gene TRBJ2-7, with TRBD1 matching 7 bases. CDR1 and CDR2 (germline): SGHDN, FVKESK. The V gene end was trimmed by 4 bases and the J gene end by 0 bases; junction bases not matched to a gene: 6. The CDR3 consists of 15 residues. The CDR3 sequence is CASSLGQEPSYEQYF. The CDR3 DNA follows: TGTGCCAGCAGCCTAGGACAGGAGCCCTCCTACGAGCAGTACTTC.

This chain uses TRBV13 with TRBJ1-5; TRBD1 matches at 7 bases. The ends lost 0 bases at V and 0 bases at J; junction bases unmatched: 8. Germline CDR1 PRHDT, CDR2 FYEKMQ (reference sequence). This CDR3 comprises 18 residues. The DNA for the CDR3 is TGTGCCAGCAGCTTAGGCAGGGGGTCTTCTTATAGCAATCAGCCCCAGCATTTT. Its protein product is CASSLGRGSSYSNQPQHF.

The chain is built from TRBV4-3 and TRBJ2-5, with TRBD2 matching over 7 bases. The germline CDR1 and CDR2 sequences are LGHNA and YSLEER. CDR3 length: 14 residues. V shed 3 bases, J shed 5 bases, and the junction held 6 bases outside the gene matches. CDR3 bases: TGCGCCAGCAGCCAGAGATGGGGGGGGGAGACCCAGTACTTC. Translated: CASSQRWGGETQYF.

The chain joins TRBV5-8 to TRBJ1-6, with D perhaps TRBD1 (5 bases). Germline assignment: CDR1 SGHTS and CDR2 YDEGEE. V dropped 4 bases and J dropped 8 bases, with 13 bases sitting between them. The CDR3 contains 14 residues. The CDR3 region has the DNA TGTGCCAGCAGCAGCCGGACACGATATTCACCCCTCCACTTT. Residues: CASSSRTRYSPLHF.

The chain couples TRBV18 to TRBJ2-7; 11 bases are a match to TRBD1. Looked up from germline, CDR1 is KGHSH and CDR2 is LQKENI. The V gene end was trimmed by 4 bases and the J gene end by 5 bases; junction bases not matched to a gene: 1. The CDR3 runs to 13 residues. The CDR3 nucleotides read TGTGCCAGCTCACGGGGACAGGGGGACGAGCAGTACTTC. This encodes CASSRGQGDEQYF. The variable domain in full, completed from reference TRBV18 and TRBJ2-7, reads NAGVMQNPRHLVRRRGQEARLRCSPMKGHSHVYWYRQLPEEGLKFMVYLQKENIIDESGMPKERFSAEFPKEGPSILRIQQVVRGDSAAYFCASSRGQGDEQYFGPGTRLTVT.

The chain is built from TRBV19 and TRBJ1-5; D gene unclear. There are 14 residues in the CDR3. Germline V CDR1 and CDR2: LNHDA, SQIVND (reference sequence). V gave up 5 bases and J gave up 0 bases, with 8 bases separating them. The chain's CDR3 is CASSGQYSNQPQHF. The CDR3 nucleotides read TGTGCCAGTAGTGGCCAATATAGCAATCAGCCCCAGCATTTT.

CDR3 DNA sequence: TGTGCCAGCAGCCCTATGACAGGGAACTATGGCTACACCTTC. Protein: CASSPMTGNYGYTF. V usage is TRBV7-2 and J usage is TRBJ1-2; TRBD1 matches 7 bases. Germline trimming cut 5 bases from V and 2 bases from J; bases unmatched to any gene: 5. The germline CDR1 and CDR2 sequences are SGHTA and FQGNSA. The CDR3 length is 14 residues.